Included here is one T cell receptor beta chain sequence, with context. Its cognate antigen is unknown. These data come from a study of memory CD4+ T cells and cytomegalovirus serostatus. Single viable CD3+CD4+CD8-CD45RO+ cells were sorted as the memory CD4+ T cells. Serum IgG to CMV pp150, pp28, p38 and p52 defined serostatus. Study-wide results and caveats: A US-trained random forest predicted CMV serostatus with median AUC around 0.9. Of 150 to 200 reported CMV TCRbeta sequences, 65 to 85 were found in memory CD4+ repertoires. The CMV-associated TCR signature appears largely within the CD4+ memory repertoire.

Germline CDR1 reads SGHTA; CDR2 reads FQGNSA. V dropped 5 bases and J dropped 5 bases, with 18 bases sitting between them. There are 15 residues in the CDR3. The table came from immunoSEQ multiplex PCR; TCRdb's copy has only in-frame clones and leaves some out. The sample has some 52,000 clones, around 83% seen once. This sequence was found in an adult in good health and CMV-seropositive. Sample: memory CD4+ T cells from blood. The chain employs TRBV7-2 and TRBJ2-5; a weak D match, TRBD2 (7 bases). As DNA, the CDR3 is TGTGCCAGCAGCCACGACAGTGGGAGGGGGGAGACCCAGTACTTC. This sequence encodes CASSHDSGRGETQYF.